This paragraph reports one T cell receptor (beta chain). Per the authors' pipeline: From reference gene primer amplification, estimates of nucleated cell counts were derived. Method: immunoSEQ multiplex PCR; TCRdb's copy keeps in-frame clones and lacks some. V and J calls and clone size follow that table, whereas D and trimming were derived from the DNA. The table has about 170,000 clones, roughly 88% seen once. The sample belongs to a study of blood T cell repertoires in COVID-19. Seattle patient enrollment occurred during active infection, with longitudinal follow-up thereafter. Germline V gene sequence: CDR1 LGHNA, CDR2 YSLEER. The CDR3 runs to 17 residues. Trimming took off 1 base at V and 1 base at J, with 13 bases between the two ends.

The chain recombines TRBV4-3 with TRBJ2-2; possibly TRBD1 for D (5 bases). The source is a man between 18 and 29 years old with COVID-19, enrolled during active disease. Material for sequencing was peripheral blood. CDR3 coding DNA: TGCGCCAGCAGCCAAGTAATTAGGCAGGGGAACACCGGGGAGCTGTTTTTT. Its protein is CASSQVIRQGNTGELFF.